A single sample gave rise to the 13 T cell receptor beta chains below, sequenced in a study of neurological immune-mediated disorders. TCRdb re-called the 5' RACE reads with MiXCR, one entry per CDR3 protein. The data show around 48,000 distinct CDR3 sequences, 10% seen once. Specimen: PBMCs. The receptors derive from a woman aged 40 to 50 with HTLV-1-associated myelopathy (HAM/TSP).

This clonotype was seen at least ten times. The gene calls are TRBV11-2 and TRBJ2-4, with 10 nucleotides matching TRBD1. This CDR3 spans 18 amino acids. CDR1 SGHAT and CDR2 FQNNGV come from the germline V gene. J lost 0 bases, V lost 1 base, and 6 bases had no gene match. CDR3 nucleotide sequence: TGTGCCAGCAGCTTAGGGACAGGGGGGCAAAAAGCCAAAAACATTCAGTACTTC. This translates into CASSLGTGGQKAKNIQYF. Full variable domain (rest looked up from reference TRBV11-2 and TRBJ2-4): EAGVAQSPRYKIIEKRQSVAFWCNPISGHATLYWYQQILGQGPKLLIQFQNNGVVDDSQLPKDRFSAERLKGVDSTLKIQPAKLEDSAVYLCASSLGTGGQKAKNIQYFGAGTRLSVL.

This clonotype was observed many times. CDR3 sequence reads: CASSLDRGRSYGYTF. In DNA, the CDR3 is TGTGCCAGCAGCCTCGACAGGGGGCGTAGCTATGGCTACACCTTC. This chain uses TRBV7-9 with TRBJ1-2; TRBD1 matches 10 bases. The CDR3 has 15 amino acids. The junction had 7 bases not matched to a gene; V was cut back by 5 bases and J by 4 bases. The germline gives CDR1 SEHNR, CDR2 FQNEAQ (reference sequence).

This clonotype was seen only a few times. The chain combines TRBV5-1 with TRBJ2-1; the D gene is possibly TRBD1 (5 bases). In germline, CDR1 is SGHRS, CDR2 YFSETQ. The CDR3 totals 14 residues. With 4 bases removed from V and 2 bases from J, the gap between germline ends came to 10 bases. DNA of the CDR3: TGCGCCAGCAGCCTCTCAGGGCCCTACAATGAGCAGTTCTTC. Its protein is CASSLSGPYNEQFF.

There are many counts of this clonotype. CDR3 in amino acids: CSARDRQGRADTQYF. The CDR3 DNA sequence: TGCAGTGCTAGAGATAGGCAGGGGAGAGCAGATACGCAGTATTTT. The chain combines TRBV20-1 with TRBJ2-3; D perhaps matches TRBD1 (6 bases). The CDR3 runs 15 residues. Germline loops: CDR1 DFQATT, CDR2 SNEGSKA (reference sequence). Trimming left V 0 bases short and J 4 bases short, with 14 bases between.

The table lists this clonotype with many counts. The CDR3 nucleotides read TGCAGCGTTATTACAGACGGGGGCACTGAAGCTTTCTTT. Translation: CSVITDGGTEAFF. This chain joins TRBV29-1 and TRBJ1-1; maybe TRBD1 (5 bases). The CDR3 loop spans 13 amino acids. Trimming removed 5 bases from V and 4 bases from J, with 14 bases in between. Germline lookup yields CDR1 SQVTM and CDR2 ANQGSEA.

This clonotype was found many times. The chain recombines TRBV4-3 with TRBJ1-4; D remains ambiguous. The V and J ends lost 0 bases and 8 bases respectively, with 16 bases between them. The CDR3 extends over 16 amino acids. Germline CDR1 and CDR2: LGHNA and YSLEER. The DNA of the CDR3 is TGCGCCAGCAGCCAAGATCAAGGAGGGTACGGCGAAAAACTGTTTTTT. It encodes CASSQDQGGYGEKLFF.

This clonotype was counted many times. V gene TRBV7-9 combines with J gene TRBJ2-6; 8 bases match TRBD2. This CDR3 contains 16 residues. Germline V gene sequence: CDR1 SEHNR, CDR2 FQNEAQ (reference sequence). The V gene end was trimmed by 4 bases and the J gene end by 2 bases; junction bases not matched to a gene: 4. CDR3 in amino acids: CASSYNGRAGANVLTF. The CDR3 DNA sequence: TGTGCCAGCAGCTACAACGGGAGGGCTGGGGCCAACGTCCTGACTTTC.

This clonotype was detected ten times or more. This chain joins TRBV3-2 and TRBJ2-6. TRBV3-2 has pseudogene status. CDR3 length: 14 residues. The CDR3 DNA reads TGTGCCAGCAGCCAAGGGACTGGGGCCAACGTCCTGACTTTC. Translated, it gives CASSQGTGANVLTF.

This clonotype was counted many times. V is TRBV14 and J is TRBJ2-7, with 8 bases lining up with TRBD1. This CDR3 has 13 residues. Germline V lookup: CDR1 SGHDN, CDR2 FVKESK. The trim removed 6 bases at V and 6 bases at J, leaving 7 bases unmatched. The CDR3 here is CASRRTGRREQYF. As DNA, the CDR3 is TGTGCCAGCAGAAGGACAGGGAGACGCGAGCAGTACTTC.

The table lists this clonotype with many counts. The V and J genes are TRBV12-5 and TRBJ2-1; 12 nucleotides match TRBD2. The germline CDR1 and CDR2 sequences are LGHNT and FRNRAP. This CDR3 comprises 16 residues. V was pared by 0 bases and J by 5 bases, with 2 bases of the junction left unmatched. CDR3: CASGLVLAGGHNEQFF. CDR3 coding DNA: TGTGCTAGTGGTTTGGTACTAGCGGGGGGCCACAATGAGCAGTTCTTC.

In this sample, this clonotype turned up many times. The chain links TRBV7-2 to TRBJ1-1, with 10 positions matching TRBD1. Germline CDR1 SGHTA, CDR2 FQGNSA. The CDR3 length is 14 residues. J gave up 7 bases and V 8 bases, and 10 bases lay outside the gene matches. The CDR3 nucleotides are TGTGCCAGCCGATTGAGACAGGGGGCTGGTGAAGCTTTCTTT. Amino acids: CASRLRQGAGEAFF. Drawing the rest from reference TRBV7-2 and TRBJ1-1, the complete variable domain is GAGVSQSPSNKVTEKGKDVELRCDPISGHTALYWYRQSLGQGLEFLIYFQGNSAPDKSGLPSDRFSAERTGGSVSTLTIQRTQQEDSAVYLCASRLRQGAGEAFFGQGTRLTVV.

This clonotype was counted between two and nine times. Here the CDR3 reads CASTLGIDTQYF. The DNA for the CDR3 is TGTGCCAGCACCCTGGGGATAGATACGCAGTATTTT. V usage is TRBV6-4 and J usage is TRBJ2-3; no firm D call. V was pared by 7 bases and J by 5 bases, with 10 bases between. The CDR3 sequence is 12 residues long. CDR1 and CDR2 from the germline V gene are MRHNA and SNTAGT.

This clonotype showed up many times. The V and J genes are TRBV11-2 and TRBJ2-2, with unresolved D. Looked up from germline, CDR1 is SGHAT and CDR2 is FQNNGV. V was cut by 1 base and J by 0 bases, with 12 bases left in between. This CDR3 spans 17 amino acids. The CDR3 DNA reads TGTGCCAGCAGCTTAGGTCTAAGGTCTCCGAACACCGGGGAGCTGTTTTTT. Translated, it gives CASSLGLRSPNTGELFF.